The 23 T cell receptor beta chains listed next were all sequenced from one sample in a study of cytomegalovirus exposure and HLA in healthy donors. Researchers ran the PCR with 60 Vbeta and 13 Jbeta primers. The table came from immunoSEQ multiplex PCR; TCRdb's copy has only in-frame clones and leaves some out. Found here are more than 95,000 clones, 80% to 85% of them singletons; the top ten hold 6.9%. The specimen was PBMCs. All receptors come from a man aged 25-40 years in good health and CMV-seropositive.

This clone has more than one count but fewer than ten. The chain carries TRBV5-1 and TRBJ2-3, with D perhaps TRBD2 (6 bases). Germline loops: CDR1 SGHRS, CDR2 YFSETQ. Trimming removed 3 bases at V and 4 bases at J, with 12 bases between. The CDR3 runs 14 residues. This CDR3 reads CASSWGVASDTQYF. The CDR3 region has the DNA TGCGCCAGCAGCTGGGGGGTAGCGTCAGATACGCAGTATTTT.

On this clone itself: Additional DNA sequences in this sample encode the identical CDR3. This chain connects TRBV4-1 to TRBJ2-1; TRBD2 matches at 9 bases. There are 16 residues in the CDR3. The V and J ends lost 3 bases and 4 bases, in that order; junction bases with no gene match: 7. Germline V gene sequence: CDR1 MGHRA, CDR2 YSYEKL. CDR3: CASSQGERGAYNEQFF. CDR3 bases: TGCGCCAGCAGCCAGGGGGAGCGGGGGGCTTACAATGAGCAGTTCTTC.

This clone showed up just a few times. The genes are TRBV6-1 and TRBJ2-3; 7 nucleotides match TRBD2. J was trimmed by 5 bases and V by 0 bases; bases with no gene match: 11. Germline values: CDR1 MNHNS, CDR2 SASEGT. The CDR3 has 17 residues. The CDR3 region has the DNA TGTGCCAGCAGTGAAGCGGCGGGGGATTTATCCGGAGATACGCAGTATTTT. Residues: CASSEAAGDLSGDTQYF.

The V gene is TRBV25-1, the J gene TRBJ1-1; D uncertain. CDR3 length: 14 residues. Trimming shortened V by 3 bases and J by 1 base, and 9 bases separated the two germline ends. Germline-derived CDR1 and CDR2 are MGHDK and SYGVNS. In DNA, the CDR3 is TGTGCCAGCAGTGACCTGAGACAGAACACTGAAGCTTTCTTT. Its translation is CASSDLRQNTEAFF.

The chain couples TRBV9 to TRBJ2-3; 7 bases fit TRBD2. The V gene end was trimmed by 0 bases and the J gene end by 7 bases; junction bases not matched to a gene: 8. The CDR3 contains 15 residues. The V gene's germline CDR1 is SGDLS and CDR2 YYNGEE. The CDR3 sequence is CASSVEAGSGNTQYF. The DNA for the CDR3 is TGTGCCAGCAGCGTAGAAGCGGGGTCCGGGAATACGCAGTATTTT. Looking up the rest from reference TRBV9 and TRBJ2-3 gives the full variable domain: DSGVTQTPKHLITATGQRVTLRCSPRSGDLSVYWYQQSLDQGLQFLIQYYNGEERAKGNILERFSAQQFPDLHSELNLSSLELGDSALYFCASSVEAGSGNTQYFGPGTRLTVL.

The CDR3 DNA follows: TGTGCCAGCAGCCCAGACAGGGGAGGTGTCACCGAAGCTTTCTTT. This encodes CASSPDRGGVTEAFF. The chain carries TRBV7-2 and TRBJ1-1; 8 bases agree with TRBD1. The germline V gene has CDR1 SGHTA and CDR2 FQGNSA. The CDR3 is 15 amino acids. V was pared by 5 bases and J by 8 bases, with 13 bases of the junction left unmatched.

The chain recombines TRBV11-2 with TRBJ1-2; D perhaps matches TRBD1 (5 bases). The V gene's germline CDR1 is SGHAT and CDR2 FQNNGV. The V end was cut by 3 bases, the J end by 4 bases, with 15 bases between. The CDR3 is 15 amino acids. The CDR3 DNA sequence: TGTGCCAGCAGCTTTCCAGGGAGGCTGAGCTATGGCTACACCTTC. Translated: CASSFPGRLSYGYTF. The variable domain in full, with the rest retrieved from reference TRBV11-2 and TRBJ1-2, is EAGVAQSPRYKIIEKRQSVAFWCNPISGHATLYWYQQILGQGPKLLIQFQNNGVVDDSQLPKDRFSAERLKGVDSTLKIQPAKLEDSAVYLCASSFPGRLSYGYTFGSGTRLTVV.

The rearrangement links TRBV27 to TRBJ1-1; unclear D gene. Germline-derived CDR1 and CDR2 are MNHEY and SMNVEV (reference sequence). The length of the CDR3 is 14 residues. V was clipped by 7 bases and J by 4 bases, with 16 bases between them. The CDR3 sequence: CASTPIAGITEAFF. The CDR3 region has the DNA TGTGCCAGCACACCTATCGCGGGGATCACTGAAGCTTTCTTT.

The V and J genes are TRBV5-1 and TRBJ2-1; 10 bases are shared with TRBD2. The CDR3 contains 16 residues. The trim removed 4 bases at V and 1 base at J, leaving 5 bases unmatched. Looked up from germline, CDR1 is SGHRS and CDR2 is YFSETQ. The CDR3 protein is CASSPAGGRSYNEQFF. The CDR3 DNA reads TGCGCCAGCAGCCCAGCGGGGGGGCGGTCCTACAATGAGCAGTTCTTC.

The chain employs TRBV2 and TRBJ2-5; TRBD2 agrees at 9 bases. The V segment lost 5 bases and the J segment 3 bases; nucleotides outside the gene matches: 10. Germline assignment: CDR1 SNHLY and CDR2 FYNNEI. This CDR3 is 16 amino acids long. Written as DNA, the CDR3 is TGTGCCAGCAGTTACGGGACTAGCAGGGGGGAAGAGACCCAGTACTTC. It is translated as CASSYGTSRGEETQYF.

This clone was observed a few times. The V call is TRBV7-8, the J call TRBJ2-1; 8 bases line up with TRBD1. CDR3 length equals 16 residues. V gave up 2 bases and J gave up 5 bases; unmatched junction bases: 8. Germline lookup yields CDR1 SGHVS and CDR2 FQNEAQ. The CDR3 here is CASSLLAGQGDNEQFF. CDR3 bases: TGTGCCAGCAGCTTACTAGCCGGACAGGGAGACAATGAGCAGTTCTTC.

The CDR3 region is CASSLTGGMNTEAFF. CDR3 bases: TGTGCCAGCAGTTTGACAGGGGGGATGAACACTGAAGCTTTCTTT. This sequence joins TRBV6-1 and TRBJ1-1; 9 bases are a match to TRBD1. The CDR3 loop spans 15 amino acids. V trimming: 5 bases; J trimming: 0 bases; junction bases outside the gene matches: 4. In germline, CDR1 is MNHNS, CDR2 SASEGT.

V usage is TRBV5-1 and J usage is TRBJ2-2, with TRBD2 as a possible D gene (6 bases). Germline values: CDR1 SGHRS, CDR2 YFSETQ. The CDR3 length is 13 residues. Trimming cost V 0 bases and J 6 bases, with 6 bases left between them. CDR3 amino acids: CASSLERAGELFF. The CDR3 bases are TGCGCCAGCAGCTTGGAGCGGGCCGGGGAGCTGTTTTTT.

The J gene is TRBJ1-2, the V gene TRBV6-5; TRBD1 matches at 7 bases. This CDR3 is built from 13 residues. With 7 bases clipped from V and 4 bases from J, the junction kept 6 bases outside the gene matches. Germline V gene data show CDR1 as MNHEY and CDR2 as SVGAGI. Written as DNA, the CDR3 is TGTGCCAGCACCCGACAGGGAGGCTATGGCTACACCTTC. It codes for CASTRQGGYGYTF.

This clone was seen only a few times. V gene TRBV5-1 combines with J gene TRBJ2-1; D gene ambiguous. V lost 0 bases and J lost 6, with 22 bases in between. Germline CDR1 and CDR2: SGHRS and YFSETQ. The CDR3 length is 18 residues. CDR3 sequence (DNA): TGCGCCAGCAGCTTGGATCCACTAAACCAAGTGCGAGCCAATGAGCAGTTCTTC. It is translated as CASSLDPLNQVRANEQFF.

The gene calls are TRBV11-2 and TRBJ1-5; D is undetermined. The CDR3 has 15 residues. V lost 1 base, J lost 5 bases, and 12 bases lay in between. Germline values: CDR1 SGHAT, CDR2 FQNNGV. The CDR3 sequence is CASSLAPSTDQPQHF. The CDR3 DNA is TGTGCCAGCAGCTTAGCACCTAGTACGGATCAGCCCCAGCATTTT.

CDR3 sequence (DNA): TGCGCCAGCAGCCGGGTGAAGGGGGCGAAGGACCAGCCCCAGCATTTT. Its protein is CASSRVKGAKDQPQHF. J is TRBJ1-5 and V is TRBV4-1; 7 bases are a match to TRBD1. CDR1 MGHRA and CDR2 YSYEKL come from the germline V gene. The CDR3 is 16 residues long. Losses at the gene ends were 4 bases for V and 7 bases for J; bases not matched to a gene: 13.

CDR3 coding DNA: TGTGCCAGCAGCCAAGGGGGAGGGTTCGGGGGAAGGGAAAAACTGTTTTTT. Residues: CASSQGGGFGGREKLFF. The chain carries TRBV4-2 and TRBJ1-4; maybe TRBD1 (5 bases). V was clipped by 1 base and J by 8 bases, with 20 bases between them. The CDR3 is 17 residues long. Germline-derived CDR1 and CDR2 are LGHNA and YNFKEQ.

The chain joins TRBV27 to TRBJ1-2; D is possibly TRBD1 (5 bases). V lost 5 bases and J 1 base, leaving 14 bases between the germline ends. This CDR3 is built from 15 residues. CDR1 is MNHEY, CDR2 SMNVEV, per germline (reference sequence). The CDR3 is CASSGTGSLNYGYTF. In nucleotides, the CDR3 is TGTGCCAGCAGTGGCACAGGATCTCTTAACTATGGCTACACCTTC.

This chain links TRBV27 with TRBJ1-5; 9 bases match TRBD1. The CDR3 runs 13 residues. Germline V gene sequence: CDR1 MNHEY, CDR2 SMNVEV (reference sequence). V shed 4 bases, J shed 5 bases, and the junction held 0 bases outside the gene matches. CDR3 sequence reads: CASSWDRDQPQHF. The CDR3 bases are TGTGCCAGCAGTTGGGACAGGGATCAGCCCCAGCATTTT.

The chain couples TRBV9 to TRBJ1-5; 7 bases agree with TRBD1. Germline CDR1 and CDR2: SGDLS and YYNGEE. The CDR3 spans 14 residues. Trimming at V came to 0 bases and at J to 5 bases, leaving 2 bases not matched to a gene. CDR3 in amino acids: CASSVGDSYQPQHF. The CDR3 bases are TGTGCCAGCAGCGTAGGGGACAGTTATCAGCCCCAGCATTTT.

The chain combines TRBV4-2 with TRBJ1-5, with D possibly TRBD1 on 6 matching bases. This CDR3 has 14 amino acids. Trimming left V 4 bases short and J 1 base short, with 8 bases between. Germline lookup yields CDR1 LGHNA and CDR2 YNFKEQ. In DNA, the CDR3 is TGTGCCAGCAGCCGAGGACAGAGCAATCAGCCCCAGCATTTT. This gives the protein CASSRGQSNQPQHF.

This chain uses TRBV27 with TRBJ2-3, with D perhaps TRBD1 (7 bases). Trimming cost V 3 bases and J 3 bases, with 10 bases left between them. This CDR3 comprises 14 residues. Germline V gene data show CDR1 as MNHEY and CDR2 as SMNVEV (reference sequence). CDR3 loop: CASSFAGGTDTQYF. CDR3 sequence (DNA): TGTGCCAGCAGTTTCGCAGGGGGGACAGATACGCAGTATTTT.